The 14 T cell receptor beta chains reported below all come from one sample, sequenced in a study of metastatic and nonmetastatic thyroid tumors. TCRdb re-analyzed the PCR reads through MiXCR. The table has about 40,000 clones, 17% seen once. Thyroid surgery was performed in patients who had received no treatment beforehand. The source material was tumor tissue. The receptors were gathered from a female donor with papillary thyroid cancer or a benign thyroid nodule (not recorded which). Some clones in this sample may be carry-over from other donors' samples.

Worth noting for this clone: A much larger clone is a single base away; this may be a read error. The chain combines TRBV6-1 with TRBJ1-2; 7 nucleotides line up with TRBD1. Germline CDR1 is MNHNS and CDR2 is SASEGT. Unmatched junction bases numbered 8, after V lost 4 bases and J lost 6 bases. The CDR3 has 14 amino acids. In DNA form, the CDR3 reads TGTGCCAGCAGTGGAAAGGGGGCCCATCATGGCTACACCTTC. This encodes CASSGKGAHHGYTF.

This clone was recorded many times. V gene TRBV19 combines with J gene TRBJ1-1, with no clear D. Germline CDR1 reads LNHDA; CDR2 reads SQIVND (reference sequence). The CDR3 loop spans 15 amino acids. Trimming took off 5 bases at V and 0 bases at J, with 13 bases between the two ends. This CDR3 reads CASSYSPFMNTEAFF. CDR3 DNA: TGTGCCAGTAGTTACTCACCCTTCATGAACACTGAAGCTTTCTTT.

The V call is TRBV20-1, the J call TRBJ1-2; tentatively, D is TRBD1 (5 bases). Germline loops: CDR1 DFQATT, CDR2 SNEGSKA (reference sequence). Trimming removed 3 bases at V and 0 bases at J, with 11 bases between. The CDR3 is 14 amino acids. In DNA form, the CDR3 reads TGCAGTGCTAGCGACGGGGCTTCTAACTATGGCTACACCTTC. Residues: CSASDGASNYGYTF.

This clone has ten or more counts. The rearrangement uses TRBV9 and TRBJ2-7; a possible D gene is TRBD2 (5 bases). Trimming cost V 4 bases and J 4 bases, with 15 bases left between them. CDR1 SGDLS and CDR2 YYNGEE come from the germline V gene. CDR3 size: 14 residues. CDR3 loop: CASSPPGKSYEQYF. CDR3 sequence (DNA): TGTGCCAGCAGCCCACCCGGGAAATCTTACGAGCAGTACTTC. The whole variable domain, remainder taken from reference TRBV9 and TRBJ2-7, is DSGVTQTPKHLITATGQRVTLRCSPRSGDLSVYWYQQSLDQGLQFLIQYYNGEERAKGNILERFSAQQFPDLHSELNLSSLELGDSALYFCASSPPGKSYEQYFGPGTRLTVT.

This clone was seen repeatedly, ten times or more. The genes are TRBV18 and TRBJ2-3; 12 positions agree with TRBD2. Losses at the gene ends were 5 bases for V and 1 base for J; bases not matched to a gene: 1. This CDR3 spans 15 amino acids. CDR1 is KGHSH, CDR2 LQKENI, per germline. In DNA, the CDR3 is TGTGCCAGCTCATGGACTAGCGGGGGCACAGATACGCAGTATTTT. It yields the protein CASSWTSGGTDTQYF.

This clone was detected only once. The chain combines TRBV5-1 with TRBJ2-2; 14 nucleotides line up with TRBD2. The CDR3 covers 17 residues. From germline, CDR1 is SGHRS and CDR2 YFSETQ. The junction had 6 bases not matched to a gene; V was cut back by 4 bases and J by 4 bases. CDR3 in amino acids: CASSPGLAGGITGELFF. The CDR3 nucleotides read TGCGCCAGCAGCCCCGGACTAGCGGGAGGCATCACCGGGGAGCTGTTTTTT.

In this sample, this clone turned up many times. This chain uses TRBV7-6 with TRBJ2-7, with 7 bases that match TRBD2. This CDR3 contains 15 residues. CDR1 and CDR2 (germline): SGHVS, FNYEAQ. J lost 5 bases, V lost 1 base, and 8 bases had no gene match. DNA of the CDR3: TGTGCCAGCAGCTTAGAGGTAGGGGAGGGCGACGAGCAGTACTTC. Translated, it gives CASSLEVGEGDEQYF.

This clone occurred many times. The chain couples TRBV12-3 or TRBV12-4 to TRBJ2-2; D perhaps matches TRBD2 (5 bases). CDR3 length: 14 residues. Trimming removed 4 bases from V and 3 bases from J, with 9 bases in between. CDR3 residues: CASSSDGDTGELFF. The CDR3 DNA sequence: TGTGCCAGCAGTTCGGACGGGGACACCGGGGAGCTGTTTTTT.

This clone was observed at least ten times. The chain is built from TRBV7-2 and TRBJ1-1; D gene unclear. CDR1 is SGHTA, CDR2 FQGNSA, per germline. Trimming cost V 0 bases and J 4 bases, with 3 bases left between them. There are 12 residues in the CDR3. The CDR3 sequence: CASSLAGTEAFF. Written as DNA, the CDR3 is TGTGCCAGCAGCTTAGCGGGCACTGAAGCTTTCTTT.

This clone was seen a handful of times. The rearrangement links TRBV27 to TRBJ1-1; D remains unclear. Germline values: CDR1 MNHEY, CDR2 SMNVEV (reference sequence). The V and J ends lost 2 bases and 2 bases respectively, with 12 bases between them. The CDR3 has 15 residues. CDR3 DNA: TGTGCCAGCAGTTTAACCAGACCTCTAAACACTGAAGCTTTCTTT. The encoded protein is CASSLTRPLNTEAFF.

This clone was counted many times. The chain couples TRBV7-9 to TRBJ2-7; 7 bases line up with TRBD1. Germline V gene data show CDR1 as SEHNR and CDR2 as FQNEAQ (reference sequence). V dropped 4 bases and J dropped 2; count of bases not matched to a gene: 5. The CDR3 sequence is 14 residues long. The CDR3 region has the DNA TGTGCCAGCAGCTCTCCGGGACAGCCCTACGAGCAGTACTTC. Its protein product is CASSSPGQPYEQYF.

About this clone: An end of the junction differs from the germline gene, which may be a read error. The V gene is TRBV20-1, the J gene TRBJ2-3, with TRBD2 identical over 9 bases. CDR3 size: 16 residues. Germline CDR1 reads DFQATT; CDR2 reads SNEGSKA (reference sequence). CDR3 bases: TGCAGTGCCCCACCACTGGGCGGGAGGGCCGCAGATACGAAGTATTTT. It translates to CSAPPLGGRAADTKYF.

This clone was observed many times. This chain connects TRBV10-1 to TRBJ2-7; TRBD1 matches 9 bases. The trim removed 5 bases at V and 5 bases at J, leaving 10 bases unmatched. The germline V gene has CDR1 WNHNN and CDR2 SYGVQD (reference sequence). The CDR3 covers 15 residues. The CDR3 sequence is CASSFTGTGYDEQYF. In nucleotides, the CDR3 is TGCGCCAGCAGTTTTACCGGGACAGGGTATGACGAGCAGTACTTC.

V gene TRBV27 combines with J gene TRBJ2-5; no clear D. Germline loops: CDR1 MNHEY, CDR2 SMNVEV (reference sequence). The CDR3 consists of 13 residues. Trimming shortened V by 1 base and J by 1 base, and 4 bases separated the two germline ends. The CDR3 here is CASSLWGQETQYF. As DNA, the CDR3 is TGTGCCAGCAGTTTATGGGGCCAAGAGACCCAGTACTTC.